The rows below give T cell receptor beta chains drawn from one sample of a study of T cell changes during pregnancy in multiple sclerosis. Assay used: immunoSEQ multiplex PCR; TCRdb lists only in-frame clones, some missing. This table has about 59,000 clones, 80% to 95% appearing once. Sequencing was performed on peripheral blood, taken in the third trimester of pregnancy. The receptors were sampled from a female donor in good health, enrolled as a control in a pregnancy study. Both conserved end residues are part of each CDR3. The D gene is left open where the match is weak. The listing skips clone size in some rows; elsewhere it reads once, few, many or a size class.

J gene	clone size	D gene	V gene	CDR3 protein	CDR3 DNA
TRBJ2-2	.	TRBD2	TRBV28	CASSLWGGTGELFF	TGTGCCAGCAGTTTATGGGGAGGGACCGGGGAGCTGTTTTTT
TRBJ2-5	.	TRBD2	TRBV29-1	CSVEASGQETQYF	TGCAGCGTTGAGGCTAGCGGCCAAGAGACCCAGTACTTC
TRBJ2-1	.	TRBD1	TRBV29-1	CSVGDAGTGPYNEQFF	TGCAGCGTTGGAGACGCCGGGACAGGGCCATACAATGAGCAGTTCTTC
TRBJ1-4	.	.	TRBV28	CASSLEAGLEKLFF	TGTGCCAGCAGTTTAGAGGCAGGGCTGGAAAAACTGTTTTTT
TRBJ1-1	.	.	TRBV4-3	CASSRPGGTEAFF	TGCGCCAGCAGCCGGCCTGGAGGGACTGAAGCTTTCTTT
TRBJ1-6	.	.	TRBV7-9	CASREGLSPLHF	TGTGCCAGCAGGGAAGGACTTTCACCCCTCCACTTT
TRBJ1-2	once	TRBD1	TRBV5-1	CASSLETGNYGYTF	TGCGCCAGCAGCTTGGAGACAGGGAACTATGGCTACACCTTC
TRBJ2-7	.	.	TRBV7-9	CASSLETTDSHF	TGTGCCAGCAGCTTAGAGACGACGGACAGTCACTTC
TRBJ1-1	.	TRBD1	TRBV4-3	CASSQDPTGVEAFF	TGCGCCAGCAGCCAAGACCCCACAGGGGTTGAAGCTTTCTTT
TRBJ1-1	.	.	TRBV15	CATSLRQELNTEAFF	TGTGCCACCAGCCTCCGACAGGAGCTGAACACTGAAGCTTTCTTT
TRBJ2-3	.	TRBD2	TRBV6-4	CASSVLAGATDTQYF	TGTGCCAGCAGTGTACTAGCGGGGGCCACAGATACGCAGTATTTT
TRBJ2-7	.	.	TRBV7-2	CASSLGGALAAGYYEQYF	TGTGCCAGCAGCTTAGGGGGTGCCCTCGCGGCGGGATACTACGAGCAGTACTTC
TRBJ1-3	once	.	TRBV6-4	CASTREGASGNTIYF	TGTGCCAGCACCCGAGAGGGTGCCTCTGGAAACACCATATATTTT
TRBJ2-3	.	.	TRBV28	CASRRDTQYF	TGTGCCAGCAGGAGAGATACGCAGTATTTT
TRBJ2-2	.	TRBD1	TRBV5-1	CASYEDRANTGELFF	TGCGCCAGCTACGAGGACAGGGCGAACACCGGGGAGCTGTTTTTT
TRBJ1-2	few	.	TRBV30	CAWSRSRETNYGYTF	TGTGCCTGGAGCCGATCCCGGGAGACTAACTATGGCTACACCTTC
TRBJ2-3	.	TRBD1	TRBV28	CASSFLGQGTDTQYF	TGTGCCAGCAGTTTTTTGGGACAGGGGACAGATACGCAGTATTTT
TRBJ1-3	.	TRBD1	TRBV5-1	CASSLARQGPGNTIYF	TGCGCCAGCAGCTTGGCCCGACAGGGTCCTGGAAACACCATATATTTT
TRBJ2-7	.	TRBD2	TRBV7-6	CASSESGGSYEQYF	TGTGCCAGCAGCGAAAGCGGGGGCTCCTACGAGCAGTACTTC
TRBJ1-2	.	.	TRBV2	CASSELGGAANYGYTF	TGTGCCAGCAGTGAACTCGGGGGGGCCGCTAACTATGGCTACACCTTC
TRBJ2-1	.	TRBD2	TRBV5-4	CASAPPPAGAYNEQFF	TGTGCCAGCGCGCCACCGCCAGCGGGAGCCTACAATGAGCAGTTCTTC
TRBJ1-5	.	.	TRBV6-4	CASTGFAGKSQPQHF	TGTGCCAGCACCGGGTTCGCAGGGAAGAGTCAGCCCCAGCATTTT
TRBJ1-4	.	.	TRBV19	CASSPNREGTEKLFF	TGTGCCAGTAGTCCTAACAGGGAGGGGACAGAAAAACTGTTTTTT
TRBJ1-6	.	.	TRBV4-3	CASSQDRAAERSPLHF	TGCGCCAGCAGCCAAGATAGAGCTGCTGAGAGGTCACCCCTCCACTTT
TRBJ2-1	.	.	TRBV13	CASSPPGRGSYNEQFF	TGTGCCAGCAGCCCCCCGGGTAGGGGCTCCTACAATGAGCAGTTCTTC
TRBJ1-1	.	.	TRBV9	CASSVQTNTEAFF	TGTGCCAGCAGCGTACAGACAAACACTGAAGCTTTCTTT
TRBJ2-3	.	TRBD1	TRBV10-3	CAIGDRGADTQYF	TGTGCCATCGGGGACAGGGGGGCAGATACGCAGTATTTT
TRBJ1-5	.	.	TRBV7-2	CASSSKGGWGNQPQHF	TGTGCCAGCAGCTCTAAAGGGGGTTGGGGCAATCAGCCCCAGCATTTT
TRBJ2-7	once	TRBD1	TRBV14	CASSPYGAGGNYEQYF	TGTGCCAGCAGCCCTTATGGGGCAGGGGGCAACTACGAGCAGTACTTC
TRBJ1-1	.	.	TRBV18	CASSPPVRGNTEAFF	TGTGCCAGCTCACCACCGGTCAGGGGAAATACTGAAGCTTTCTTT
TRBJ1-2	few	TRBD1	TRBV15	CATSRDRGDGYTF	TGTGCCACCAGTCGGGACAGGGGTGATGGCTACACCTTC
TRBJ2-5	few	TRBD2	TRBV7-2	CASSLAQAGSGTQYF	TGTGCCAGCAGCTTAGCGCAAGCGGGGTCCGGGACCCAGTACTTC
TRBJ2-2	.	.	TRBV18	CASPTGGNTGELFF	TGTGCCAGCCCGACAGGCGGCAACACCGGGGAGCTGTTTTTT
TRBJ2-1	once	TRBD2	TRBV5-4	CASSLGTSGSSEQFF	TGTGCCAGCAGCTTAGGGACTAGCGGGAGCAGTGAGCAGTTCTTC
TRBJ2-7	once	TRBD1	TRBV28	CASRLPGQGRDEQYF	TGTGCCAGCAGACTACCGGGACAGGGGAGGGACGAGCAGTACTTC
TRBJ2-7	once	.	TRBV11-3	CASTQFAGSYEQYF	TGTGCCAGCACCCAATTTGCGGGCTCCTACGAGCAGTACTTC
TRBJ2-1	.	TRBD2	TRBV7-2	CASGIPGGYNEQFF	TGTGCCAGCGGGATTCCGGGGGGCTACAATGAGCAGTTCTTC
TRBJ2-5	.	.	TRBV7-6	CASSSSGTHNAETQYF	TGTGCCAGCAGCTCATCCGGGACACACAACGCAGAGACCCAGTACTTC
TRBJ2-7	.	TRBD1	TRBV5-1	CASSFDRVRGGTYEQYF	TGCGCCAGCAGTTTTGACAGGGTGCGAGGTGGTACCTACGAGCAGTACTTC
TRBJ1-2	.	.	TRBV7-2	CASSPAGRPNGYTF	TGTGCCAGCAGCCCAGCGGGTAGACCGAATGGCTACACCTTC
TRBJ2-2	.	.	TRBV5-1	CASSPRGVDTGELFF	TGCGCCAGCAGCCCCCGGGGAGTCGACACCGGGGAGCTGTTTTTT
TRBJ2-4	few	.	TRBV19	CASSEDLRVNIQYF	TGTGCCAGTAGTGAAGACCTCCGGGTGAACATTCAGTACTTC
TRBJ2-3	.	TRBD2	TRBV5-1	CASSSTSGRATDTQYF	TGCGCCAGCAGCTCGACTAGCGGGAGGGCTACAGATACGCAGTATTTT
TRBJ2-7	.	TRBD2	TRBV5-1	CASSSSIRPSGSDGEQYF	TGCGCCAGCAGCTCGAGTATTCGGCCGAGCGGGAGTGACGGCGAGCAGTACTTC
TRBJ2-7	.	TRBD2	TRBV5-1	CASSLGLAGGPIGEQYF	TGCGCCAGCAGCTTGGGGCTAGCGGGAGGGCCAATCGGCGAGCAGTACTTC
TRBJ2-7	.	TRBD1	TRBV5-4	CASSGQGAYEQYF	TGTGCCAGCAGCGGCCAGGGGGCCTACGAGCAGTACTTC
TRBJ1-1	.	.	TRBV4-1	CASSSTRGGGQPEAFF	TGCGCCAGCAGCTCAACCCGGGGGGGCGGGCAGCCTGAAGCTTTCTTT
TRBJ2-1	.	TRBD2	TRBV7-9	CASSRTSSGSWANEQFF	TGTGCCAGCAGCCGCACTTCTAGCGGGAGTTGGGCGAATGAGCAGTTCTTC
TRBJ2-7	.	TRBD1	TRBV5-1	CASSPRPGTGGNEQYF	TGCGCCAGCAGCCCACGTCCCGGGACAGGGGGCAACGAGCAGTACTTC
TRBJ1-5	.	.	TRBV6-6	CASSYRQGFEPQHF	TGTGCCAGCAGTTACAGGCAGGGATTTGAGCCCCAGCATTTT
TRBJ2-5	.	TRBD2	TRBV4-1	CASSQGGGARETQYF	TGCGCCAGCAGCCAAGGGGGAGGGGCGCGGGAGACCCAGTACTTC
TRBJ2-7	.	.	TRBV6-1	CASSSPVVQYF	TGTGCCAGCAGTTCCCCTGTAGTGCAGTACTTC
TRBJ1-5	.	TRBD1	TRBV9	CASSVGGGRQPQHF	TGTGCCAGCAGCGTAGGAGGGGGCCGACAGCCCCAGCATTTT
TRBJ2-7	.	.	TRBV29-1	CSVRGTPPAVPTYEQYF	TGCAGCGTCCGAGGAACCCCCCCGGCGGTCCCCACCTACGAGCAGTACTTC